A selection of T cell receptor beta chains follows, all from one sample in a study of naive and memory T cell subsets. TCRdb recomputed calls from the UMI-ligation and nested PCR reads with MiXCR, one row per CDR3 protein. The table shows over 20,000 distinct CDR3 sequences, with 7% to 9% occurring only once. Input material: central memory CD8+ T cells from blood. The receptor source for this set is a human donor in good health. The CDR3 runs from the conserved cysteine through the conserved F or W. D genes are given only for firm matches. Size is stated for part of the rows, as once, few or many counts, or as a class when the clone is expanded.

TRBV6-2/TRBV6-3,TRBJ2-1,TRBD2,medium-sized,CASSYRAGGYNEQFF,TGTGCCAGCAGTTACAGGGCGGGAGGCTACAATGAGCAGTTCTTC
TRBV7-4,TRBJ1-2,TRBD1,many,CASSLGEQGRNGYTF,TGTGCCAGCAGCTTAGGAGAACAGGGGAGAAATGGCTACACCTTC
TRBV4-1,TRBJ2-1,TRBD2,-,CASSHAPAGGNEQFF,TGCGCCAGCAGCCACGCGCCAGCGGGAGGGAATGAGCAGTTCTTC
TRBV19,TRBJ1-1,-,-,CASSIAANTEAFF,TGTGCCAGTAGTATTGCTGCGAACACTGAAGCTTTCTTT
TRBV24-1,TRBJ2-2,-,medium-sized,CATSDLRQDTGELFF,TGTGCCACCAGTGATTTGAGACAGGACACCGGGGAGCTGTTTTTT
TRBV27,TRBJ2-1,-,few,CASSLRLGPEQFF,TGTGCCAGCAGTTTGCGATTGGGCCCCGAGCAGTTCTTC
TRBV15,TRBJ2-1,TRBD2,few,CATSPGGPLYNEQFF,TGTGCCACCAGCCCGGGAGGGCCCCTCTACAATGAGCAGTTCTTC
TRBV7-9,TRBJ1-5,-,-,CASSPDNNQPQHF,TGTGCCAGCAGCCCAGACAACAATCAGCCCCAGCATTTT
TRBV30,TRBJ2-7,TRBD1,many,CAWSVQVGQGADEQYF,TGTGCCTGGAGTGTACAGGTGGGACAGGGGGCAGACGAGCAGTACTTC
TRBV12-3/TRBV12-4,TRBJ2-5,-,many,CASRRTLETQYF,TGTGCCAGCAGGCGGACTCTGGAGACCCAGTACTTC